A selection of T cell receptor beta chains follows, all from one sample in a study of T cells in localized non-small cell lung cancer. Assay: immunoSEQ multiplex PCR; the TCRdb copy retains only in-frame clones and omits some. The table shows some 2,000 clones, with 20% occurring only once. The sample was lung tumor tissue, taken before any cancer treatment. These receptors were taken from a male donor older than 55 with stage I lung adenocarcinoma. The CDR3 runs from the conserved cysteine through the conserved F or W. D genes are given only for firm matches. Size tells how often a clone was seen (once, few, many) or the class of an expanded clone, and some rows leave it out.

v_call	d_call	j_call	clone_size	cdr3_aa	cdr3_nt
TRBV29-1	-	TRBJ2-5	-	CSVDDRGGPETQYF	TGCAGCGTTGATGACAGGGGAGGGCCAGAGACCCAGTACTTC
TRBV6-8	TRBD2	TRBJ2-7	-	CASSYRAGVYEQYF	TGTGCCAGCAGTTATCGAGCGGGAGTGTACGAGCAGTACTTC
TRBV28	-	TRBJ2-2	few	CASSQEMFANTGELFF	TGTGCCAGCAGTCAGGAGATGTTCGCGAACACCGGGGAGCTGTTTTTT
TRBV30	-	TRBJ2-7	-	CAWSLTDYEQYF	TGTGCCTGGTCCCTCACTGACTACGAGCAGTACTTC
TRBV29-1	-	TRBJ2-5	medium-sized	CSVVPSFRETQYF	TGCAGCGTTGTGCCTAGCTTCCGAGAGACCCAGTACTTC
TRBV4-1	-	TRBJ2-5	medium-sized	CASSQEGVPSQETQYF	TGCGCCAGCAGCCAAGAAGGAGTGCCAAGCCAAGAGACCCAGTACTTC
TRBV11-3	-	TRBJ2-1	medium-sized	CASSPGAPPNNEQFF	TGTGCCAGCAGCCCAGGAGCGCCCCCCAACAATGAGCAGTTCTTC
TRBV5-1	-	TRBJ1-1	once	CASSQDPGGGEAFF	TGCGCCAGCAGTCAAGATCCAGGCGGCGGTGAAGCTTTCTTT
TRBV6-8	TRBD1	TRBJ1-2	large	CASSKQGGASGYTF	TGTGCCAGCAGTAAACAGGGGGGCGCGTCCGGCTACACCTTC
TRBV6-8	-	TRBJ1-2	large	CASSYPGAGNGYTF	TGTGCCAGCAGTTACCCCGGGGCAGGGAATGGCTACACCTTC
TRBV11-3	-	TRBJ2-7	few	CASSVDRTSYEQYF	TGTGCCAGCAGCGTGGACCGAACCTCCTACGAGCAGTACTTC
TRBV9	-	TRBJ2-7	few	CASSEIGRARGYEQYF	TGTGCCAGCAGTGAAATTGGCAGGGCTCGGGGTTATGAGCAGTACTTC
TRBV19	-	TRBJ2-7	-	CASSAGLGGYEQYF	TGTGCCAGTAGTGCCGGTCTAGGGGGCTACGAGCAGTACTTC
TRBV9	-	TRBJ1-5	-	CASKQGLNQPQHF	TGTGCCAGCAAGCAAGGGCTCAATCAGCCCCAGCATTTT
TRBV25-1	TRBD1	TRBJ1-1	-	CASGPTTGVEAFF	TGTGCCAGCGGCCCTACCACAGGGGTCGAAGCTTTCTTT
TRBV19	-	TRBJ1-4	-	CASSTGTSTNEKLFF	TGTGCCAGTAGTACCGGGACGTCAACTAATGAAAAACTGTTTTTT
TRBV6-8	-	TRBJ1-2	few	CASKWGSWYGYTF	TGTGCCAGCAAATGGGGCTCGTGGTATGGCTACACCTTC
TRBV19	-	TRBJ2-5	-	CASSIPSGGRETQYF	TGTGCCAGTAGTATCCCATCCGGGGGTCGGGAGACCCAGTACTTC